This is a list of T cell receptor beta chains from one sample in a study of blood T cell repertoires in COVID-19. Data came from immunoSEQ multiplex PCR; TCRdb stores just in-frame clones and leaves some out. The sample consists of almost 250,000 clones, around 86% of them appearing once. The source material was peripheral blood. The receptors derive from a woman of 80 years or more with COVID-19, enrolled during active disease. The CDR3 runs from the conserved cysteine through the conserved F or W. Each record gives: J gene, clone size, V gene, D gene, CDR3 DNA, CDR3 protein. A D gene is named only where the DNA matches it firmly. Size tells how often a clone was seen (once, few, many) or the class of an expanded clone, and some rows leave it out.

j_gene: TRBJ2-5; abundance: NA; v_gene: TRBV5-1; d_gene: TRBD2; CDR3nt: TGCGCCAGCAGCTTGGCCGGGGGGGCTCGGGTTCAAGAGACCCAGTACTTC; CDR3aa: CASSLAGGARVQETQYF
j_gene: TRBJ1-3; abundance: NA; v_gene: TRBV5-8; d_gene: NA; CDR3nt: TGTGCCAGCAGCCCGGAAGCAGGGAATGGAAACACCATATATTTT; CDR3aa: CASSPEAGNGNTIYF
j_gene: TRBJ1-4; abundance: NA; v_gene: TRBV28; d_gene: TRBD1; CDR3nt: TGTGCCAGCAGTTTACTAGGACAGGGAGAAAAACTGTTTTTT; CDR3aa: CASSLLGQGEKLFF
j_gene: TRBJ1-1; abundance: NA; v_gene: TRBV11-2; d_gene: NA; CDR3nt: TGTGCCAGCAGCATACGGGGGGGACCTATGAACACTGAAGCTTTCTTT; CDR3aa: CASSIRGGPMNTEAFF
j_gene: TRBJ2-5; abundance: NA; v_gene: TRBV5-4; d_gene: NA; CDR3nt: TGTGCCAGCAGCCCTACCTCGGGAGAGACCCAGTACTTC; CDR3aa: CASSPTSGETQYF
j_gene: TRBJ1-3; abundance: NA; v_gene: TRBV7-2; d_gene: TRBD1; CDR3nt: TGTGCCAGCAGCTTAGGGGGGACAGGGAGAGACACCATATATTTT; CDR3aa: CASSLGGTGRDTIYF
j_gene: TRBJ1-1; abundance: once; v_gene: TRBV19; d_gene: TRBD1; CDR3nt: TGTGCCAGTAGTCCGAGGACAGGGGTGGGGAACACTGAAGCTTTCTTT; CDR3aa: CASSPRTGVGNTEAFF
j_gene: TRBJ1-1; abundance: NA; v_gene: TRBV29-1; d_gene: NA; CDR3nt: TGCAGCGTTGAACGCCAGGGGACTGAAGCTTTCTTT; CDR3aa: CSVERQGTEAFF
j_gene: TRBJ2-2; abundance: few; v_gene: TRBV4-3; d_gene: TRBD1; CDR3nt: TGCGCCAGCAGCCAACGACAGGGAAACACCGGGGAGCTGTTTTTT; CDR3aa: CASSQRQGNTGELFF
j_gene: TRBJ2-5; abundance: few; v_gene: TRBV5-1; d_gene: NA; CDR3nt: TGCGCCAGCAGCTTGGCGGGGGGCCGGGAGACCCAGTACTTC; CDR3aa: CASSLAGGRETQYF
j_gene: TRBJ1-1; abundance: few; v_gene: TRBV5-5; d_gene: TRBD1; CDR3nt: TGTGCCAGCAGCGCGACAGGGGGCTATACTGAAGCTTTCTTT; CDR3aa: CASSATGGYTEAFF
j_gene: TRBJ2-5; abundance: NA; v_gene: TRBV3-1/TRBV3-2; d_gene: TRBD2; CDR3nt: TGTGCCAGCAAAGGCGGGGGGGCGGGAGAGACCCAGTACTTC; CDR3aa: CASKGGGAGETQYF
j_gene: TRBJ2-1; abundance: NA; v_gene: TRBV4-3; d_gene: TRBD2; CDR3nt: TGCGCCAGCAGCCAAGTTCCTAGCGGGGGCTCCTACAATGAGCAGTTCTTC; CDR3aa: CASSQVPSGGSYNEQFF
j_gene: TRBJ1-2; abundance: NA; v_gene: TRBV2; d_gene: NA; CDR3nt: TGTGCCAGCAATAGGGGTTGGGGCTACACCTTC; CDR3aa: CASNRGWGYTF
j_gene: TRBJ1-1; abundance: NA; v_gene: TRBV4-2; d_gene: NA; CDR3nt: TGTGCCAGCAGCCAAGGAGATCTAAGGAACACTGAAGCTTTCTTT; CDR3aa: CASSQGDLRNTEAFF
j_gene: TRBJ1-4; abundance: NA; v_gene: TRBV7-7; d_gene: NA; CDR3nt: TGTGCCAGCAGACTAGAGGTGGTTGATCGGAGAAAAAGACCCGGGGAAAAACTGTTTTTT; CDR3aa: CASRLEVVDRRKRPGEKLFF
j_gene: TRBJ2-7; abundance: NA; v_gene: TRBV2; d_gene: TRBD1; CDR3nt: TGTGCCAGCAGCGGACAGGGGGGGAACTACGAGCAGTACTTC; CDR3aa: CASSGQGGNYEQYF
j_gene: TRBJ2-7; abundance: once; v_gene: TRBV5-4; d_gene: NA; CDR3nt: TGTGCCAGCAGCTCTCCTAACAGGGACTCCTACGAGCAGTACTTC; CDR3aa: CASSSPNRDSYEQYF
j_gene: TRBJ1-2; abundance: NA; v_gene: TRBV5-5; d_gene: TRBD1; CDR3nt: TGTGCCAGCAGCCGCCGGACAGGGGAGGGGCGAGGCTACACCTTC; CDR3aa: CASSRRTGEGRGYTF
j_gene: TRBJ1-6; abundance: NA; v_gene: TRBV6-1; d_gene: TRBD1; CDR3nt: TGTGCCAGCAGTGACCAGGGGGCGTATAATTCACCCCTCCACTTT; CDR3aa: CASSDQGAYNSPLHF
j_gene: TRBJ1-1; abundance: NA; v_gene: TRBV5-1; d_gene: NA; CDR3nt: TGCGCCAGCACCAGGGGAATTAACACTGAAGCTTTCTTT; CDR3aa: CASTRGINTEAFF
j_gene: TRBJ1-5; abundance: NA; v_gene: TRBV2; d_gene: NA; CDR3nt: TGTGCCAGCAGTGAACAGGGGAAGAATCAGCCCCAGCATTTT; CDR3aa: CASSEQGKNQPQHF
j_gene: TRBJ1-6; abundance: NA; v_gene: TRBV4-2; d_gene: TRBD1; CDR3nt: TGTGCCAGCAGCCAAGAACGGACAGGGTCCACGACCTATAATTCACCCCTCCACTTT; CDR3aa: CASSQERTGSTTYNSPLHF
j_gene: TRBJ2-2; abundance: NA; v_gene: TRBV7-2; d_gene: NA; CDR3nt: TGTGCCAGCAGCCCACAGGGTTCCACCGGGGAGCTGTTTTTT; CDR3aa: CASSPQGSTGELFF
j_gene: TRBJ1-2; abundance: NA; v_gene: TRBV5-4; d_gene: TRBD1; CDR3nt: TGTGCCAGCAGCTTGGGGGGACAGCTTAACTATGGCTACACCTTC; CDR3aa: CASSLGGQLNYGYTF
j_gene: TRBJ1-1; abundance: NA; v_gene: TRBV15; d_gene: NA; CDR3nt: TGTGCCACCAGCAAACAGGGCACTGAAGCTTTCTTT; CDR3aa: CATSKQGTEAFF
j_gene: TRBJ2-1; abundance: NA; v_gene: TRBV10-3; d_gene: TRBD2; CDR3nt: TGTGCCATCGGGGGGGGGACTAGCGGTTACAATGAGCAGTTCTTC; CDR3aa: CAIGGGTSGYNEQFF
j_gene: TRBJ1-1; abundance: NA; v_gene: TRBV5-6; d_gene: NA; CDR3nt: TGTGCCAGCAGCCCGGACGGAGGAACCACTGAAGCTTTCTTT; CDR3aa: CASSPDGGTTEAFF
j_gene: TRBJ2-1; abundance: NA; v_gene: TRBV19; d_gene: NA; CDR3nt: TGTGCCAGTAGTATGTCAGGGGTATTCAATGAGCAGTTCTTC; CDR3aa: CASSMSGVFNEQFF
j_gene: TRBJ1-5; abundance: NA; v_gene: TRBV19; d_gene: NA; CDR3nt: TGTGCCAGTAGCAGACTGGGCAATCAGCCCCAGCATTTT; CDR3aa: CASSRLGNQPQHF
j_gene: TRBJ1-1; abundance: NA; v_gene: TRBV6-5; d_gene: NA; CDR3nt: TGTGCCAGCAGTTACAACAGGGAGAACACTGAAGCTTTCTTT; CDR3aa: CASSYNRENTEAFF
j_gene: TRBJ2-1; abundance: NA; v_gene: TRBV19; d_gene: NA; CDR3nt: TGTGCCAGTAGTATAGACCCCCTAAGGGGCAATGAGCAGTTCTTC; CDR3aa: CASSIDPLRGNEQFF
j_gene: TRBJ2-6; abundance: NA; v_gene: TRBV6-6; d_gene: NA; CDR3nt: TGTGCCAGCACCATCCCCAAAGGGGCTGGGGCCAACGTCCTGACTTTC; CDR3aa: CASTIPKGAGANVLTF
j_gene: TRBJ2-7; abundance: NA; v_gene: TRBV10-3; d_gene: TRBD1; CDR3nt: TGTGCCATCAGCGTCGGGACAGGGTCCTACGAGCAGTACTTC; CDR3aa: CAISVGTGSYEQYF
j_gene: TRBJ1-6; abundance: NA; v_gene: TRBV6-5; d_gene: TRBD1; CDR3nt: TGTGCCAGCAGTTATTACGGGACAGCGAATTCACCCCTCCACTTT; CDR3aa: CASSYYGTANSPLHF
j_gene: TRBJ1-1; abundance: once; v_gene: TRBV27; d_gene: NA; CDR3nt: TGTGCCAGTGGACAGCTCCCTCAGGAAGCTTTCTTT; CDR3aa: CASGQLPQEAFF
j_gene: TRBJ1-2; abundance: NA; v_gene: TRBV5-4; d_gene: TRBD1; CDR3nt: TGTGCCAGCAGCTACCAGGACAGGGAAGGCTACACCTTC; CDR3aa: CASSYQDREGYTF
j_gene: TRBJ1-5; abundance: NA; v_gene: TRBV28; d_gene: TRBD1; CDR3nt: TGTGCCACCGACAGGGGTGATCAGCCCCAGCATTTT; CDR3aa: CATDRGDQPQHF
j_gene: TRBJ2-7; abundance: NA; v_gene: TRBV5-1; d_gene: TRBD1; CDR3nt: TGCGCCAGCAGCTTGGAGACAGGGGGCAAATCCTACGAGCAGTACTTC; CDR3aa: CASSLETGGKSYEQYF
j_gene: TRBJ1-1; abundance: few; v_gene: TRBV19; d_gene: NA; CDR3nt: TGTGCCAGTACCGGACAGATGAACACTGAAGCTTTCTTT; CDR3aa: CASTGQMNTEAFF
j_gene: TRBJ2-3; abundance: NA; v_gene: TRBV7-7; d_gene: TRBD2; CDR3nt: TGTGCCAGCAGCCCGGACGGGGGGACTGCGCAGTATTTT; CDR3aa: CASSPDGGTAQYF
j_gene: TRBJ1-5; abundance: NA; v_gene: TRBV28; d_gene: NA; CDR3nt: TGTGCCAGCAGCCAAGTTGGGGGCTGGTATAGCAATCAGCCCCAGCATTTT; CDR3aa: CASSQVGGWYSNQPQHF
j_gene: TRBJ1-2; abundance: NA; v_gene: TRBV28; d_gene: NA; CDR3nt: TGTGCCAGCAGTTTATACCCAGGTCTCTATGGCTACACCTTC; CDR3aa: CASSLYPGLYGYTF
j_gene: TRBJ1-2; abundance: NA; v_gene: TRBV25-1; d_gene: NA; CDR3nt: TGTGCCAGCAGGGAGGGGCACGGCTACACCTTC; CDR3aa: CASREGHGYTF
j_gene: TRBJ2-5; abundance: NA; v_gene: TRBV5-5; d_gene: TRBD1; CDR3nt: TGTGCCAGCAGCCAGGGGGTTGCGGAGACCCAGTACTTC; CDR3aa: CASSQGVAETQYF
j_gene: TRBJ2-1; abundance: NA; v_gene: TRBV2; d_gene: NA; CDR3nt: TGTGCCAGCAGTGATCGGGGGTTCGGGCAGTTCTTC; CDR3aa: CASSDRGFGQFF
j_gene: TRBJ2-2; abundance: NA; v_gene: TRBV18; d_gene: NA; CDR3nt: TGTGCCAGCTCAAAGGAGAGCAGAAACACCGGGGAGCTGTTTTTT; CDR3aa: CASSKESRNTGELFF
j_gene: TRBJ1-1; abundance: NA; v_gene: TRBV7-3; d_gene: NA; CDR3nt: TGTGCCAGCAGCTTAACCGGGAGGGGGACTGAAGCTTTCTTT; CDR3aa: CASSLTGRGTEAFF